Presented here are 20 T cell receptor beta chains from one specimen sequenced in a study of blood T cells in healthy people across ages. Then a second PCR, running roughly 7 to 12 cycles, was carried out with a sample-barcoded 5' primer and a J-beta primer mix. TCRdb recomputed calls from the 5' RACE reads with MiXCR, one row per CDR3 protein. There are a few hundred thousand distinct CDR3 sequences in the sample; roughly a quarter occur only once, and roughly 18% lies in the top ten. The sequenced material came from blood. These receptors all stem from a woman in her seventies in good health.

V and J are TRBV7-9 and TRBJ2-1, with TRBD1 matching 8 bases. V shed 5 bases and J 7 bases; nucleotides not matched to a gene: 10. Germline assignment: CDR1 SEHNR and CDR2 FQNEAQ (reference sequence). The CDR3 has 15 residues. In nucleotides, the CDR3 is TGTGCCAGCAGCCGGGCAGGGACAGGTAATAATGAGCAGTTCTTC. Translation gives CASSRAGTGNNEQFF.

This clonotype was recorded a few times. This sequence joins TRBV19 and TRBJ1-1, with D unclear. V gave up 7 bases and J gave up 1 base, with 10 bases separating them. Germline V gene sequence: CDR1 LNHDA, CDR2 SQIVND (reference sequence). The CDR3 spans 13 residues. CDR3 sequence reads: CASMVRGNTEAFF. CDR3 DNA: TGTGCCAGTATGGTTCGGGGGAACACTGAAGCTTTCTTT.

This clonotype was seen only a few times. The gene calls are TRBV29-1 and TRBJ1-4, with D possibly being TRBD1 (5 bases). The CDR3 spans 14 residues. V dropped 6 bases and J dropped 0 bases, with 11 bases sitting between them. The V gene's germline CDR1 is SQVTM and CDR2 ANQGSEA. This CDR3 is CSVRGAATNEKLFF. CDR3 nucleotide sequence: TGCAGCGTGCGCGGGGCTGCAACTAATGAAAAACTGTTTTTT.

The rearrangement links TRBV7-8 to TRBJ2-5; 10 positions agree with TRBD2. The DNA end favors TRBJ2-1, so the J call may be wrong. CDR3 length: 16 residues. Germline CDR1 and CDR2: SGHVS and FQNEAQ. The CDR3 DNA follows: TGTGCCAGCAGCAAGGTGGCGGGACTAGCGATCAATGAGCAGTTCTTC. Residues: CASSKVAGLAINEQFF.

J is TRBJ2-1 and V is TRBV29-1; D gene uncertain. The J call may be in error: the DNA end matches TRBJ2-7 better. This CDR3 region has 13 residues. Germline lookup yields CDR1 SQVTM and CDR2 ANQGSEA. The CDR3 here is CSVGVPNFGEQYF. DNA of the CDR3: TGCAGCGTTGGTGTCCCAAATTTTGGCGAGCAGTACTTC.

The sample holds a few counts of this clonotype. This sequence joins TRBV20-1 and TRBJ2-1; D possibly corresponds to TRBD2 (6 bases). Near its end, the DNA agrees better with TRBJ2-5, so the J call may be wrong. This CDR3 has 16 residues. Germline V gives CDR1 DFQATT, CDR2 SNEGSKA (reference sequence). The CDR3 DNA follows: TGCAGTGTTAGTAGCGGCGGTTCGGTAGGACGAGAGACCCAGTACTTC. Its translation is CSVSSGGSVGRETQYF.

This clonotype was counted between two and nine times. Germline and junction disagree at one end, which may indicate a read error. This chain uses TRBV20-1 with TRBJ2-6; D possibly corresponds to TRBD1 (5 bases). The CDR3 is 14 residues long. Per the germline V gene, CDR1 is DFQATT and CDR2 is SNEGSKA (reference sequence). CDR3 loop: CSALQTSGANVLAF. The CDR3, as DNA: TGCAGTGCTCTTCAGACCTCTGGGGCCAACGTCCTGGCTTTC.

V and J are TRBV5-5 and TRBJ1-2; D may be TRBD1 (5 bases). This CDR3 contains 14 residues. V dropped 1 base and J dropped 8 bases, with 15 bases sitting between them. Per germline, CDR1 SGHKS and CDR2 YYEKEE (reference sequence). CDR3 loop: CASSLYTGSYGYTF. The CDR3 DNA sequence: TGTGCCAGCAGCTTGTATACAGGTAGCTACGGCTACACCTTC. Supplemented by reference TRBV5-5 and TRBJ1-2, the full variable domain reads DAGVTQSPTHLIKTRGQQVTLRCSPISGHKSVSWYQQVLGQGPQFIFQYYEKEERGRGNFPDRFSARQFPNYSSELNVNALLLGDSALYLCASSLYTGSYGYTFGSGTRLTVV.

The chain carries TRBV5-1 and TRBJ2-5; tentatively, D is TRBD2 (5 bases). Germline V CDR1 and CDR2: SGHRS, YFSETQ. The CDR3 totals 13 residues. V dropped 0 bases and J dropped 7 bases, with 10 bases sitting between them. CDR3 in amino acids: CASSLDVEATQYF. CDR3 in DNA: TGCGCCAGCAGCTTGGACGTGGAGGCGACCCAGTACTTC.

In the case of this clonotype: One junction end disagrees with the germline gene, perhaps due to a read error. The chain carries TRBV15 and TRBJ1-5; TRBD1 is a possible D gene (6 bases). Per germline, CDR1 LNHNV and CDR2 YYDKDF (reference sequence). The CDR3 spans 14 residues. DNA for the CDR3: TGTGCCGCCAGCCTGCCAGGGGGCAATCAGCCCCAGCATTTT. Protein: CAASLPGGNQPQHF.

This clonotype has just a few counts. The chain couples TRBV20-1 to TRBJ2-7; TRBD2 agrees at 14 bases. Germline V gene sequence: CDR1 DFQATT, CDR2 SNEGSKA (reference sequence). V was clipped by 5 bases and J by 5 bases; unmatched bases: 5. The CDR3 length is 14 residues. CDR3 in DNA: TGCAGTGCTCGACTAGCGGGGGGGCCCCACGAGCAGTACTTC. Translation: CSARLAGGPHEQYF.

This clonotype was seen more than once but under ten times. The gene calls are TRBV2 and TRBJ2-7; possibly TRBD2 for D (7 bases). The germline V gene has CDR1 SNHLY and CDR2 FYNNEI. The CDR3 length is 13 residues. V was cut by 10 bases and J by 3 bases, with 16 bases left in between. CDR3 sequence: CATGEGGSYEQYF. In nucleotides, the CDR3 is TGTGCCACAGGGGAGGGGGGGAGCTACGAGCAGTACTTC.

This clonotype was seen more than once but under ten times. This chain joins TRBV15 and TRBJ2-3, with TRBD2 as a possible D gene (5 bases). V lost 0 bases to trimming and J lost 9 bases, with 13 bases between them. Germline V gene data show CDR1 as LNHNV and CDR2 as YYDKDF (reference sequence). The CDR3 length is 14 residues. The CDR3 DNA sequence: TGTGCCACCAGCAGAGACGATGGACGGAGGACGCAGTATTTT. This codes for CATSRDDGRRTQYF.

Notes on this clonotype: A read error may account for a junction end that differs from germline. The V and J genes are TRBV7-2 and TRBJ1-3, with D possibly TRBD1 on 6 matching bases. Per germline, CDR1 SGHTA and CDR2 FQGNSA. The CDR3 is 18 residues long. CDR3 DNA: TGTGCCAGCAGCTTATCTACTTGGCAGGGGCTCTCTAGAAACACCATATATTTT. Translation gives CASSLSTWQGLSRNTIYF.

The rearrangement joins TRBV20-1 to TRBJ1-1, with D unclear. The CDR3 is made up of 12 amino acids. The V and J ends lost 7 bases and 1 base respectively, with 10 bases between them. Germline CDR1 and CDR2: DFQATT and SNEGSKA (reference sequence). The CDR3 DNA reads TGCAGTGAGAGAGACCCGAACACTGAAGCTTTCTTT. Translating it yields CSERDPNTEAFF.

The chain is built from TRBV20-1 and TRBJ1-1; tentative D call: TRBD1 (5 bases). V was pared by 3 bases and J by 7 bases, with 15 bases between. This CDR3 has 13 amino acids. Per the germline V gene, CDR1 is DFQATT and CDR2 is SNEGSKA (reference sequence). The CDR3 region has the DNA TGCAGTGCTAGCGGGCCGAGGGGAATTGAAGCTTTCTTT. This codes for CSASGPRGIEAFF.

The chain is built from TRBV29-1 and TRBJ2-4; a possible D gene is TRBD2 (7 bases). The germline V gene encodes CDR1 SQVTM and CDR2 ANQGSEA. This CDR3 has 13 amino acids. V lost 4 bases and J lost 6, with 13 bases in between. CDR3 loop: CSVVRGGLNIQYF. The CDR3 nucleotides read TGCAGCGTTGTTAGGGGGGGACTAAACATTCAGTACTTC.

This rearrangement joins TRBV25-1 to TRBJ2-5, with D perhaps given as TRBD1 or TRBD2 (5 bases each). Germline CDR1 reads MGHDK; CDR2 reads SYGVNS. This CDR3 has 15 residues. With 2 bases removed from V and 1 base from J, the gap between germline ends came to 11 bases. CDR3 in DNA: TGTGCCAGCAGTGAAGGGACCCACTTCCAAGAGACCCAGTACTTC. It encodes CASSEGTHFQETQYF.

This chain links TRBV29-1 with TRBJ2-5, with 7 bases that match TRBD1. Matching the DNA end better, TRBJ2-1 makes the J call doubtful. The CDR3 spans 11 residues. Germline values: CDR1 SQVTM, CDR2 ANQGSEA. As DNA, the CDR3 is TGCAGCGTTCACAGGGGCAATGAGCAGTTCTTC. It codes for CSVHRGNEQFF.

This clonotype was detected only a few times. The chain is built from TRBV30 and TRBJ2-7; D is undetermined. Trimming took off 7 bases at V and 3 bases at J, with 10 bases between the two ends. This CDR3 region has 11 residues. Germline assignment: CDR1 GTSNPN and CDR2 SVGIG (reference sequence). The DNA for the CDR3 is TGTGCCTCGCTGCTGCACTACGAGCAGTACTTC. Protein: CASLLHYEQYF.